The T cell receptor beta chain under discussion was sequenced for a study of OX40 agonist ivuxolimab in advanced cancers. CDR3 size: 13 residues. Germline values: CDR1 GTSNPN, CDR2 SVGIG (reference sequence). V lost 1 base and J lost 11, with 18 bases in between. The protocol was immunoSEQ multiplex PCR, while the TCRdb copy is restricted to in-frame clones and leaves out a portion. Among approximately 10,000 clones listed, less than 90% were seen once. The rearrangement links TRBV30 to TRBJ2-7, with D perhaps TRBD2 (6 bases). This TCR came from an adult with an advanced solid tumor such as melanoma, head and neck, liver or kidney cancer. The sequences come from CD4+ or CD8+ T cells sorted from blood, collected in a trial of the OX40 agonist ivuxolimab. In nucleotides, the CDR3 is TGTGCCTGGAGTGACGGGAGCCGACCGGGAAAGTACTTC. It specifies CAWSDGSRPGKYF.